Following are 4 T cell receptor beta chains from one sample sequenced in a study of blood T cell repertoires in COVID-19. Sequencing was performed with immunoSEQ multiplex PCR; in TCRdb, only in-frame clones are kept and a portion is missing. Among about 370,000 clones listed, approximately 88% were seen once. Sequences were obtained from peripheral blood. The receptors here all came from a woman in her twenties or thirties with COVID-19, enrolled during active disease.

The chain carries TRBV5-1 and TRBJ2-5, with TRBD2 matching 7 bases. J gave up 5 bases and V 2 bases, and 12 bases lay outside the gene matches. The length of the CDR3 is 16 residues. CDR1 and CDR2 from the germline V gene are SGHRS and YFSETQ. DNA for the CDR3: TGCGCCAGCAGCTTCACTAGCGCCCCGGGGCGGGAGACCCAGTACTTC. Its protein product is CASSFTSAPGRETQYF.

V and J are TRBV5-4 and TRBJ1-3, with D unclear. CDR3 length: 14 amino acids. Trimming cost V 4 bases and J 0 bases, with 8 bases left between them. Germline lookup yields CDR1 SGHNT and CDR2 YYREEE (reference sequence). Written as DNA, the CDR3 is TGTGCCAGCAGCCGAATGGCCTCTGGAAACACCATATATTTT. It codes for CASSRMASGNTIYF.

The chain recombines TRBV12-3 or TRBV12-4 with TRBJ2-2; 7 bases map to TRBD1. J lost 4 bases, V lost 4 bases, and 0 bases had no gene match. There are 13 residues in the CDR3. In DNA form, the CDR3 reads TGTGCCAGCAGTTCAGGGGGCACCGGGGAGCTGTTTTTT. Translation gives CASSSGGTGELFF.

The chain couples TRBV28 to TRBJ1-1; 8 bases line up with TRBD1. V lost 5 bases and J lost 0; bases outside the gene matches: 14. The germline V gene encodes CDR1 MDHEN and CDR2 SYDVKM. The CDR3 totals 18 residues. The CDR3 sequence: CASSLDRGGWNMNTEAFF. CDR3 sequence (DNA): TGTGCCAGCAGTCTCGACAGGGGCGGGTGGAACATGAACACTGAAGCTTTCTTT.